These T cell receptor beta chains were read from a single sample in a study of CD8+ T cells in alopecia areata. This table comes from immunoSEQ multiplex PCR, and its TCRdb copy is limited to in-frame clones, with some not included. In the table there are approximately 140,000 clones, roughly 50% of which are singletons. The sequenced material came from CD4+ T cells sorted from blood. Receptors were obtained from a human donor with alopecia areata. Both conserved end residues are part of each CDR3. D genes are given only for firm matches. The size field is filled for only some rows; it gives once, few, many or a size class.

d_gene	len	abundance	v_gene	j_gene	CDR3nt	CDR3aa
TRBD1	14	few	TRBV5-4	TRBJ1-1	TGTGCCAGCAGCCGGGGACAGAGAGATAATGAAGCTTTCTTT	CASSRGQRDNEAFF
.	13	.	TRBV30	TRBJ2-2	TGTGCCTGGATACGGGGTCCCACCGGGGAGCTGTTTTTT	CAWIRGPTGELFF
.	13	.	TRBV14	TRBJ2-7	TGTGCCAGCAGCCATCGCGTCAGCTACGAGCAGTACTTC	CASSHRVSYEQYF
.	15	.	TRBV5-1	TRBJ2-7	TGCGCCAGCAGCTTGGAGGCAGGAGGTACCTACGAGCAGTACTTC	CASSLEAGGTYEQYF
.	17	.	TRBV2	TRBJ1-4	TGTGCCAGCAGAGAGAGGGCGACGATGACAACTAATGAAAAACTGTTTTTT	CASRERATMTTNEKLFF
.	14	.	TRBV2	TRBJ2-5	TGTGCCAGCAGTGGACACATTCGGCGGGAGACCCAGTACTTC	CASSGHIRRETQYF
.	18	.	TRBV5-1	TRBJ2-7	TGCGCCAGCAGCTTCGCCGGTTCCCCGGGGGAGGTTTCAGGCGAGCAGTACTTC	CASSFAGSPGEVSGEQYF
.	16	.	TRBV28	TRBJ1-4	TGTGCCAGCAGTTTTCCGGTCCCTGGGATTGGAGAAAAACTGTTTTTT	CASSFPVPGIGEKLFF
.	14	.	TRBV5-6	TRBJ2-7	TGTGCCAGCAGACGTGGGCAGGGTCCATACGAGCAGTACTTC	CASRRGQGPYEQYF
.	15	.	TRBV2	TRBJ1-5	TGTGCCAGCAGTCCCGGAGACGCGGGCAATCAGCCCCAGCATTTT	CASSPGDAGNQPQHF
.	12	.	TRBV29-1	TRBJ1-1	TGCAGCGGAGGTGGGGGGAGCACTGAAGCTTTCTTT	CSGGGGSTEAFF
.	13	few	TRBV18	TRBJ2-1	TGTGCCAGCTCACCACCATCCTACAATGAGCAGTTCTTC	CASSPPSYNEQFF
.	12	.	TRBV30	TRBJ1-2	TGTGCCTGGACCGGGGCCGACTATGGCTACACCTTC	CAWTGADYGYTF
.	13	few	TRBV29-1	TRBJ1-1	TGCAGCGTGGGGAAGGGTGTGAACACTGAAGCTTTCTTT	CSVGKGVNTEAFF
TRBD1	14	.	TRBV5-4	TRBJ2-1	TGTGCCAGCAGCTTTGGACAGGGAGGCAATGAGCAGTTCTTC	CASSFGQGGNEQFF
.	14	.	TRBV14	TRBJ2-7	TGTGCCAGCGCGAAAGTGGGAGGAAACTACGAGCAGTACTTC	CASAKVGGNYEQYF
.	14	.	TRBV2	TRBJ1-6	TGTGCCAGCAGCTGGGACCGCATTAATTCACCCCTCCACTTT	CASSWDRINSPLHF
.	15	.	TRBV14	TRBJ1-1	TGTGCCAGCAGCCAAGATCGGGGGTCGTACACTGAAGCTTTCTTT	CASSQDRGSYTEAFF
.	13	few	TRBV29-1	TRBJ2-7	TGCAGCGTCGCTCGCGGCTTGTCCTACGAGCAGTACTTC	CSVARGLSYEQYF
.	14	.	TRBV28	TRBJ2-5	TGTGCCAGCAGGAGACCAGTGTACCAAGAGACCCAGTACTTC	CASRRPVYQETQYF
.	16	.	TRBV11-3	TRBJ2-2	TGTGCCAGCAGCTTATCAGGGTTAGTCGTCACCGGGGAGCTGTTTTTT	CASSLSGLVVTGELFF
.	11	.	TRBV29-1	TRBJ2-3	TGCAGCGTTGAGAGCGCAGATACGCAGTATTTT	CSVESADTQYF
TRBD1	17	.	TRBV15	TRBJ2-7	TGTGCCACCAGCAGAGATCTCTTGGGACAGGGGGCGGAAGAGCAGTACTTC	CATSRDLLGQGAEEQYF
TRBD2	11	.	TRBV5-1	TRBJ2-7	TGCGCCAGCAGCCGGGGGGTCGAGCAGTACTTC	CASSRGVEQYF
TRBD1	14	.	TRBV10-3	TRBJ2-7	TGTGCCATCAGAGCGACAGGGAGCTCCTACGAGCAGTACTTC	CAIRATGSSYEQYF
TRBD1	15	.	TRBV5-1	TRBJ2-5	TGCGCCAGCAGCTTGGGCAGGGGGCACCAAGAGACCCAGTACTTC	CASSLGRGHQETQYF
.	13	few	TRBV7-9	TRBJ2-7	TGTGCCAGCAGCTTAGGCGGAGTCTACGAGCAGTACTTC	CASSLGGVYEQYF
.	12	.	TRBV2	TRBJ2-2	TGTGCCAGCACGTGGCTCACCGGGGAGCTGTTTTTT	CASTWLTGELFF
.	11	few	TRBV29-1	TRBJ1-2	TGCAGCGCGCTAGGCGAGGGTGGCTACACCTTC	CSALGEGGYTF
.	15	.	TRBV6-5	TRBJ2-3	TGTGCCAGCACCCAGGGGTGGGTGGGAGCAGATACGCAGTATTTT	CASTQGWVGADTQYF
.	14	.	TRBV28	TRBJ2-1	TGTGCCAGCAGTTCCACGAGCTCCTACAATGAGCAGTTCTTC	CASSSTSSYNEQFF
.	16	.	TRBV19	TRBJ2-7	TGTGCCAGGATTTACTGGGGGGACAGAGATTTTGACGAGCAGTACTTC	CARIYWGDRDFDEQYF
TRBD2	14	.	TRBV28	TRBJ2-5	TGTGCCAGCAGTTGGACTAGCGTTGGAGAGACCCAGTACTTC	CASSWTSVGETQYF
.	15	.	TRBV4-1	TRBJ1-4	TGCGCCAGCAGCCAGGGGACAACTCGTGCTGAAAAACTGTTTTTT	CASSQGTTRAEKLFF
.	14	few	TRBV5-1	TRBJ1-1	TGCGCCAGCAGCTTGGACGCGGGGAACACTGAAGCTTTCTTT	CASSLDAGNTEAFF
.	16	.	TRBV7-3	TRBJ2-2	TGTGCCAGCAGCTTAATTAGGTTCGCGAACACCGGGGAGCTGTTTTTT	CASSLIRFANTGELFF
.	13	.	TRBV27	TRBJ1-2	TGTGCCAGCAGCAACGGACAGCATTATGGCTACACCTTC	CASSNGQHYGYTF
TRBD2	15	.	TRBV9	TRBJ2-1	TGTGCCAGCAGCGAAGGGGGACTAGCGGGAAGTGAGCAGTTCTTC	CASSEGGLAGSEQFF
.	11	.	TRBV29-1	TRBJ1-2	TGCAGCGTTGACCGACGGCGGGGCTACACCTTC	CSVDRRRGYTF
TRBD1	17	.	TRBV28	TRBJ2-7	TGTGCCAGCAGTTTCTGGAGCATACAGGGGGCGACCTACGAGCAGTACTTC	CASSFWSIQGATYEQYF
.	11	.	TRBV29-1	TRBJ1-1	TGCAGCGCAAAAGGGACATTTGAAGCTTTCTTT	CSAKGTFEAFF